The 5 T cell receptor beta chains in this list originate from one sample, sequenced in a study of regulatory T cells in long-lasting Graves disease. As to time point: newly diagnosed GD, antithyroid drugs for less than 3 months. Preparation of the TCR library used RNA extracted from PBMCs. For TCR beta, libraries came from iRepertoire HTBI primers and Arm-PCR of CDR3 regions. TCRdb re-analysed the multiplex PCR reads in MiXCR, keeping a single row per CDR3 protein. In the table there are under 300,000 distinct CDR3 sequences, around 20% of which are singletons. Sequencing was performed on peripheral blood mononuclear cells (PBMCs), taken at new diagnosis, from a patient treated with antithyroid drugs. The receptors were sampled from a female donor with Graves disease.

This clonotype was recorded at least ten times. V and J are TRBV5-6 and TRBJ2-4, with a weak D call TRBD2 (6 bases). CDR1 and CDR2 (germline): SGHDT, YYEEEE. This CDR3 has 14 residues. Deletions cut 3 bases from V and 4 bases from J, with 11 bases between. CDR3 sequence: CASSWDLGKNIQYF. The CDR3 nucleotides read TGTGCCAGCAGCTGGGACTTGGGGAAAAACATTCAGTACTTC.

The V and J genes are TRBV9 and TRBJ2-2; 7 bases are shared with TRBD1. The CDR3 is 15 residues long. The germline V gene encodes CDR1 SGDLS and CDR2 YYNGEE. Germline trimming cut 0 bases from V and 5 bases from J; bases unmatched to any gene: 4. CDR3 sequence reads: CASSVAGTVTGELFF. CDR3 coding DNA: TGTGCCAGCAGCGTAGCGGGGACAGTAACCGGGGAGCTGTTTTTT.

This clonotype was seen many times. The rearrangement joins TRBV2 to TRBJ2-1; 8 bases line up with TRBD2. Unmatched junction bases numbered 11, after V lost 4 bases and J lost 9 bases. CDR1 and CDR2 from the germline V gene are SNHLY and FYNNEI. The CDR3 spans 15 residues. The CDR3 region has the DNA TGTGCCAGCAGTGGGGAAAGCGGGAGCCCAAGTGAGCAGTTCTTC. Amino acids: CASSGESGSPSEQFF.

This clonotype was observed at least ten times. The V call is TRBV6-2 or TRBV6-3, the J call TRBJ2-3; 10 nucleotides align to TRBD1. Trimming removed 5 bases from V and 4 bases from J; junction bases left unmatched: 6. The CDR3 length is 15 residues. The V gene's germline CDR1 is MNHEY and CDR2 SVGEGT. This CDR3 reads CASSEAGTGADTQYF. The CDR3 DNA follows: TGTGCCAGCAGTGAAGCCGGGACAGGGGCAGATACGCAGTATTTT.

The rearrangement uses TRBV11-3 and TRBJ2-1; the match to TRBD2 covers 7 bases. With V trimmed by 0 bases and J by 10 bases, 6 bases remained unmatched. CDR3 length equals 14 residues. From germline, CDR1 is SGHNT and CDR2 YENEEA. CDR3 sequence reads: CASSLERELGEQFF. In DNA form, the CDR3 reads TGTGCCAGCAGCTTAGAGCGGGAGCTTGGGGAGCAGTTCTTC.